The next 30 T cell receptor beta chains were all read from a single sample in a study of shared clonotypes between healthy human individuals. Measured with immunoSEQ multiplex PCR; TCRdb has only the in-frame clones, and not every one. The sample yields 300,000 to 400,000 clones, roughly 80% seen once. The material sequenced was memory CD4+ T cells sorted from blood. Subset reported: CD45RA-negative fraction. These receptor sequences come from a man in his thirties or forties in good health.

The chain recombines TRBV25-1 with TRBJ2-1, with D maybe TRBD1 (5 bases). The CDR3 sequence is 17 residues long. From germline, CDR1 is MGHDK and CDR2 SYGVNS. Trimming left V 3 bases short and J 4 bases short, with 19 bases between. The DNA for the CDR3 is TGTGCCAGCAGTGATCTTGGGGCCTTTAACCAATACAATGAGCAGTTCTTC. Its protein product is CASSDLGAFNQYNEQFF.

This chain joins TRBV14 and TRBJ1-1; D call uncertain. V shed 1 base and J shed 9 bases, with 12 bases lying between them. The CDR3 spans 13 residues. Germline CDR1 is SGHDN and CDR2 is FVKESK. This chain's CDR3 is CASSQAQGLKAFF. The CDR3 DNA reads TGTGCCAGCAGCCAAGCCCAAGGACTGAAAGCTTTCTTT.

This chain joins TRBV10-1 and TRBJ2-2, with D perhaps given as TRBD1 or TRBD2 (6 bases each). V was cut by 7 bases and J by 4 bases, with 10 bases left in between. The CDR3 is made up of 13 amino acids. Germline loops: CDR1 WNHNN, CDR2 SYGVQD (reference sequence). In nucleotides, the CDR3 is TGCGCCAGCATGGGGGGCAGCACCGGGGAGCTGTTTTTT. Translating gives CASMGGSTGELFF.

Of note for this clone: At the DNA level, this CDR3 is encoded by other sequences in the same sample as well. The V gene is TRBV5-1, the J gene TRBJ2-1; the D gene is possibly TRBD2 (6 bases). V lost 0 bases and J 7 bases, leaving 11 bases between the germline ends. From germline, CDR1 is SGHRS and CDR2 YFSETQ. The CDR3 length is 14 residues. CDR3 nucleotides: TGCGCCAGCAGCTTGGTTCCCGGGGGAAATGAGCAGTTCTTC. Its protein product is CASSLVPGGNEQFF.

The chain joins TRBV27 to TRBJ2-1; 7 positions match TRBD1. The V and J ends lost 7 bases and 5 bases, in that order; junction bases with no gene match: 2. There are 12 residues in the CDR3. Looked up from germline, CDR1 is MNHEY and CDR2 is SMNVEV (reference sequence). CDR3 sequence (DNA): TGTGCCAGCAACAGGGGAAACAATGAGCAGTTCTTC. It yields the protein CASNRGNNEQFF.

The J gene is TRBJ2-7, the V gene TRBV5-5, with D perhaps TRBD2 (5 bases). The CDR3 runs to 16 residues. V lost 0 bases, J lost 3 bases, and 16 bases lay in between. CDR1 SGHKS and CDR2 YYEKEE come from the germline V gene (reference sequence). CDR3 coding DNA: TGTGCCAGCAGCTTGGATGTGATCGGGAAAAGCTACGAGCAGTACTTC. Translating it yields CASSLDVIGKSYEQYF.

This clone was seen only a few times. The CDR3 is CASREPGGFYNEQFF. The CDR3 DNA sequence: TGTGCCAGCAGGGAACCAGGGGGGTTCTACAATGAGCAGTTCTTC. The V gene is TRBV7-9, the J gene TRBJ2-1; TRBD1 might be the D (7 bases). Looked up from germline, CDR1 is SEHNR and CDR2 is FQNEAQ (reference sequence). Deletions cut 6 bases from V and 3 bases from J, with 15 bases between. The CDR3 totals 15 residues.

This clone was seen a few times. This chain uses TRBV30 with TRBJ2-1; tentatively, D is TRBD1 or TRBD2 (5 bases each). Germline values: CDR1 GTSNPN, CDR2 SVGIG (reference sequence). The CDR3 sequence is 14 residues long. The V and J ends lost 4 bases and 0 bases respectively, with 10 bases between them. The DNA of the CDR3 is TGTGCCTGGAACAAGGGGAGCTCCTACAATGAGCAGTTCTTC. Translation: CAWNKGSSYNEQFF.

Here the CDR3 reads CAISEAGQGAGYTF. The CDR3 nucleotides read TGTGCCATCAGTGAGGCGGGACAGGGTGCTGGCTACACCTTC. The J gene is TRBJ1-2, the V gene TRBV10-3, with TRBD1 identical over 9 bases. This CDR3 is built from 14 residues. Germline trimming cut 2 bases from V and 7 bases from J; bases unmatched to any gene: 5. Looked up from germline, CDR1 is ENHRY and CDR2 is SYGVKD.

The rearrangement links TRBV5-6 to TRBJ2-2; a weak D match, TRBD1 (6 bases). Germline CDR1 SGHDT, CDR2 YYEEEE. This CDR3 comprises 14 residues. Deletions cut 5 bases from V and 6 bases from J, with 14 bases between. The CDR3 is CASRPGQTPGELFF. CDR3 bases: TGTGCCAGCAGACCCGGACAGACCCCCGGGGAGCTGTTTTTT.

The CDR3 DNA follows: TGTGCCAGCAGCTCGACGGGGGCTGAAGCTTTCTTT. Protein: CASSSTGAEAFF. The chain carries TRBV5-5 and TRBJ1-1, with D maybe TRBD1 (5 bases). V lost 3 bases, J lost 6 bases, and 9 bases lay in between. The CDR3 covers 12 residues. Germline V CDR1 and CDR2: SGHKS, YYEKEE (reference sequence).

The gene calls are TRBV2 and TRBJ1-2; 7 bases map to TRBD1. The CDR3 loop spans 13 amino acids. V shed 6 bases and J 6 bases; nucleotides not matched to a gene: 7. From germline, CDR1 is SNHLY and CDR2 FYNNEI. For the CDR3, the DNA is TGTGCCAGCAGGCCCGACAGGGCCGATGGCTACACCTTC. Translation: CASRPDRADGYTF.

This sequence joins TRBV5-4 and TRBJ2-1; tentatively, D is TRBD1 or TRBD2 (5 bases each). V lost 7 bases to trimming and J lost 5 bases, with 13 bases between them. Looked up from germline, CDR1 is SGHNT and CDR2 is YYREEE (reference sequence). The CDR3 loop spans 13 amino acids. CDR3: CASGQMGHNEQFF. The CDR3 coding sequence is TGTGCCAGCGGACAAATGGGACACAATGAGCAGTTCTTC.

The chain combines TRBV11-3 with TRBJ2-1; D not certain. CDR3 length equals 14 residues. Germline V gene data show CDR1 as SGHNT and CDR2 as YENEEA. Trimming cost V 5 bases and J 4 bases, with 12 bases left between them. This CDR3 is CASSRDQVYNEQFF. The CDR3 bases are TGTGCCAGCAGCCGCGATCAGGTATACAATGAGCAGTTCTTC.

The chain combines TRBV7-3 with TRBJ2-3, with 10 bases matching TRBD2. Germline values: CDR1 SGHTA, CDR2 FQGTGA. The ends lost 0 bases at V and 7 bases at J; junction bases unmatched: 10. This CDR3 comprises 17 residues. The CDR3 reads CASSLTGGAGGRHTQYF. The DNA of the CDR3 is TGTGCCAGCAGCTTAACCGGGGGAGCGGGAGGGAGGCATACGCAGTATTTT.

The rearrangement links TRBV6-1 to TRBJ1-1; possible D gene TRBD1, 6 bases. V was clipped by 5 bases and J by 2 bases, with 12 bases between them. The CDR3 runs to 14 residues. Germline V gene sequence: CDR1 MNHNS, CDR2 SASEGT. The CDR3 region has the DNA TGTGCCAGCAGTAAAACAGGGTTTAACACTGAAGCTTTCTTT. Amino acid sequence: CASSKTGFNTEAFF.

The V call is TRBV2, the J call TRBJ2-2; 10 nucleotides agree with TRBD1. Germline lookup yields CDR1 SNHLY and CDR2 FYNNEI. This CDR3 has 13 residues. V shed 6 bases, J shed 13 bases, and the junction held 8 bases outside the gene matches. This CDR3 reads CASRTGGPTWLFF. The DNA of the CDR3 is TGTGCCAGCAGGACAGGGGGCCCCACTTGGCTGTTTTTT.

CDR3 sequence: CSSGTSGSTDTQYF. CDR3 nucleotides: TGCAGCTCTGGGACTAGCGGAAGCACAGATACGCAGTATTTT. V usage is TRBV29-1 and J usage is TRBJ2-3, with TRBD2 identical over 11 bases. The V and J ends lost 8 bases and 0 bases, in that order; junction bases with no gene match: 4. Germline CDR1 SQVTM, CDR2 ANQGSEA. The CDR3 length is 14 residues.

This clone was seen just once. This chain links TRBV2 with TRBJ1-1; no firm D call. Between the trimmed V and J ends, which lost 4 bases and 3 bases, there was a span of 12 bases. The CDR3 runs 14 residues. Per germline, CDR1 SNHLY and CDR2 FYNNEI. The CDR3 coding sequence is TGTGCCAGCAGTGCCATCCAAAGGGACACTGAAGCTTTCTTT. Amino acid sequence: CASSAIQRDTEAFF.

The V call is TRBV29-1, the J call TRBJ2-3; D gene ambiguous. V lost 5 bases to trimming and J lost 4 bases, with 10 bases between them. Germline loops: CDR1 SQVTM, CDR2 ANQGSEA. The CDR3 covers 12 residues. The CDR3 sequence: CSVFDNADTQYF. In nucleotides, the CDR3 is TGCAGCGTTTTTGATAACGCAGATACGCAGTATTTT.

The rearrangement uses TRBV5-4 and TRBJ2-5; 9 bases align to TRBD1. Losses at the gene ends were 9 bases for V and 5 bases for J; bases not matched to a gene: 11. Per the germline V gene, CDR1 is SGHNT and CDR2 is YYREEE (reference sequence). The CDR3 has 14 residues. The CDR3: CATSTGGFGETQYF. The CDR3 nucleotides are TGTGCCACGTCGACAGGGGGGTTCGGGGAGACCCAGTACTTC.

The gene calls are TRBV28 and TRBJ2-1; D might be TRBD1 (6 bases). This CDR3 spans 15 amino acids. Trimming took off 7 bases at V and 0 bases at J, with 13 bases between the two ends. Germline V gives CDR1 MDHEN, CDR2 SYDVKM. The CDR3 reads CASKGAGVSYNEQFF. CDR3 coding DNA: TGTGCCAGCAAAGGGGCAGGGGTCTCCTACAATGAGCAGTTCTTC.

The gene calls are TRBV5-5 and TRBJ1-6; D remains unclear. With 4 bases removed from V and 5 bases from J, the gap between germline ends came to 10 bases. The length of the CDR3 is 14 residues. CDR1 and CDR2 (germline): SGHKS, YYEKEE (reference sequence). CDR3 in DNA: TGTGCCAGCAGCGGCCCGACCGATAATTCACCCCTCCACTTT. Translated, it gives CASSGPTDNSPLHF. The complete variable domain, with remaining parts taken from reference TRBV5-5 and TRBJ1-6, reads DAGVTQSPTHLIKTRGQQVTLRCSPISGHKSVSWYQQVLGQGPQFIFQYYEKEERGRGNFPDRFSARQFPNYSSELNVNALLLGDSALYLCASSGPTDNSPLHFGNGTRLTVT.

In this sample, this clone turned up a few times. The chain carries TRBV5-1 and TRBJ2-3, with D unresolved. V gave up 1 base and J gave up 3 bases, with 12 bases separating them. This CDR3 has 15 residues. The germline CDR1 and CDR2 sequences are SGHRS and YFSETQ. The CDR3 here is CASSLSVPGTDTQYF. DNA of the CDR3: TGCGCCAGCAGCTTGTCTGTGCCCGGGACAGATACGCAGTATTTT.

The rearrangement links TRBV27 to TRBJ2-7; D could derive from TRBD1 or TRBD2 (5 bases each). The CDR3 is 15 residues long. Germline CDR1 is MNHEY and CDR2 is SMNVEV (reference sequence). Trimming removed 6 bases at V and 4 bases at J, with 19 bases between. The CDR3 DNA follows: TGTGCCAGCAGCCCTACGGGGAGAGACAGTTACGAGCAGTACTTC. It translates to CASSPTGRDSYEQYF.

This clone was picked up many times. The CDR3 DNA reads TGTGCCAGCAGCCTACTAGCGGAAGGGGGAGAGACCCAGTACTTC. Amino acids: CASSLLAEGGETQYF. The rearrangement uses TRBV7-9 and TRBJ2-5, with TRBD2 matching over 8 bases. This CDR3 is 15 amino acids long. CDR1 is SEHNR and CDR2 is FQNEAQ in the germline V gene (reference sequence). Trimming took 5 bases from V and 4 from J; bases not matched to a gene: 9.

In nucleotides, the CDR3 is TGTGCCAGCAGTTTATCGGGTGAGGGCGGCTACACCTTC. Protein product: CASSLSGEGGYTF. The chain employs TRBV28 and TRBJ1-2; D remains unclear. Germline loops: CDR1 MDHEN, CDR2 SYDVKM. Trimming removed 1 base at V and 8 bases at J, with 11 bases between. The CDR3 sequence is 13 residues long.

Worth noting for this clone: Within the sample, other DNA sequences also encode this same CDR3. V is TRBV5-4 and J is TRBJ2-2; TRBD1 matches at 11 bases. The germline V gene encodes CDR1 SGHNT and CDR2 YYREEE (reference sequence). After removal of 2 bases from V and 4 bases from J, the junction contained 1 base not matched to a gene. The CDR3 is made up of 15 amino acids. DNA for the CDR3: TGTGCCAGCAGCTTAGGGACAGGGGGCACCGGGGAGCTGTTTTTT. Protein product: CASSLGTGGTGELFF. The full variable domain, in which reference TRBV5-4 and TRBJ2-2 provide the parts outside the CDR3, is ETGVTQSPTHLIKTRGQQVTLRCSSQSGHNTVSWYQQALGQGPQFIFQYYREEENGRGNFPPRFSGLQFPNYSSELNVNALELDDSALYLCASSLGTGGTGELFFGEGSRLTVL.

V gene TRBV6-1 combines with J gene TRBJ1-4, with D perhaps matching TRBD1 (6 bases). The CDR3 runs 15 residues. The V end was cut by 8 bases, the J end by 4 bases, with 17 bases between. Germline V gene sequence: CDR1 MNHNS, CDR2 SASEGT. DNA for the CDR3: TGTGCCAGCTTGAGACGGGGGCCCCGTAATGAAAAACTGTTTTTT. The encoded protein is CASLRRGPRNEKLFF.

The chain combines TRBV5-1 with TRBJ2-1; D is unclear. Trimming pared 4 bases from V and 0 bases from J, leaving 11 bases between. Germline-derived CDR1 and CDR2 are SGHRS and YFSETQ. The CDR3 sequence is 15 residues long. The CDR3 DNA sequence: TGCGCCAGCAGCCGGTCGAGTCCCTCCTACAATGAGCAGTTCTTC. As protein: CASSRSSPSYNEQFF. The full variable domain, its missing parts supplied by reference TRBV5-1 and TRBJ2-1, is KAGVTQTPRYLIKTRGQQVTLSCSPISGHRSVSWYQQTPGQGLQFLFEYFSETQRNKGNFPGRFSGRQFSNSRSEMNVSTLELGDSALYLCASSRSSPSYNEQFFGPGTRLTVL.